The 23 T cell receptor beta chains listed next were all sequenced from one sample in a study of cytomegalovirus exposure and HLA in healthy donors. PCR used 60 Vbeta primers and 13 Jbeta primers. Measured with immunoSEQ multiplex PCR; TCRdb has only the in-frame clones, and not every one. The sample yields about 140,000 clones, approximately 88% seen once. What was sequenced was PBMCs. These receptors were taken from a woman aged 40 to 55 in good health and CMV-seronegative.

The chain employs TRBV4-1 and TRBJ2-3; D might be TRBD2 (6 bases). Germline CDR1 and CDR2: MGHRA and YSYEKL. The CDR3 length is 16 residues. V shed 0 bases and J shed 3 bases, with 13 bases lying between them. The CDR3 reads CASSQDPTSGTDTQYF. The DNA of the CDR3 is TGCGCCAGCAGCCAAGATCCGACTAGTGGAACAGATACGCAGTATTTT.

The V and J genes are TRBV4-3 and TRBJ2-3; 9 bases agree with TRBD2. After removal of 0 bases from V and 1 base from J, the junction contained 5 bases not matched to a gene. The CDR3 loop spans 17 amino acids. Germline lookup yields CDR1 LGHNA and CDR2 YSLEER. CDR3 coding DNA: TGCGCCAGCAGCCAAGATGGTCCTAGCGGGGGCACAGATACGCAGTATTTT. As protein: CASSQDGPSGGTDTQYF.

The J gene is TRBJ2-5, the V gene TRBV6-6; 12 bases fit TRBD2. The J call is in doubt because the DNA end fits TRBJ2-7 better. This CDR3 has 15 residues. CDR1 MNHNY and CDR2 SVGAGI come from the germline V gene (reference sequence). The CDR3, as DNA: TGTGCCAGCAGTTTCGGACTAGCGGGACTCAACGAGCAGTACTTC. Residues: CASSFGLAGLNEQYF.

The chain is built from TRBV6-1 and TRBJ1-2; maybe TRBD1 (5 bases). The CDR3 runs 15 residues. In germline, CDR1 is MNHNS, CDR2 SASEGT. Trimming pared 5 bases from V and 4 bases from J, leaving 17 bases between. CDR3 in amino acids: CASSSQGFESYGYTF. In nucleotides, the CDR3 is TGTGCCAGCAGTTCCCAGGGCTTCGAGAGCTATGGCTACACCTTC.

The chain has TRBV6-5 and TRBJ2-3; D is unresolved. The V gene lost 5 bases and the J gene lost 3 bases, with 9 bases spanning the gap. The CDR3 extends over 13 amino acids. Germline loops: CDR1 MNHEY, CDR2 SVGAGI. Here the CDR3 reads CASSNPGTDTQYF. CDR3 DNA: TGTGCCAGCAGTAACCCCGGGACAGATACGCAGTATTTT.

The rearrangement links TRBV20-1 to TRBJ2-5; D gene ambiguous. The J call is in doubt because the DNA end fits TRBJ2-7 better. CDR1 DFQATT and CDR2 SNEGSKA come from the germline V gene (reference sequence). The CDR3 has 11 amino acids. CDR3 in DNA: TGCAGTGCTAGCGGGTTCGACGAGCAGTACTTC. As protein: CSASGFDEQYF.

With respect to this clone: An end of the junction does not agree with germline; a read error may underlie this. The chain couples TRBV9 to TRBJ2-5; D is possibly TRBD2 (6 bases). The CDR3 sequence is 15 residues long. CDR1 and CDR2 from the germline V gene are SGDLS and YYNGEE. Here the CDR3 reads CASSVDPGEQEAQYF. In DNA, the CDR3 is TGTGCCAGCAGCGTAGATCCGGGAGAACAAGAGGCCCAGTACTTC.

CDR3 DNA sequence: TGTGCCAGCAGCTTAGGGGGAGGTGAAGGATACAATGAGCAGTTCTTC. Translated, it gives CASSLGGGEGYNEQFF. The rearrangement links TRBV11-3 to TRBJ2-1; D possibly corresponds to TRBD2 (6 bases). Between the trimmed V and J ends, which lost 1 base and 4 bases, there was a span of 14 bases. The CDR3 runs 16 residues. Per germline, CDR1 SGHNT and CDR2 YENEEA.

V and J are TRBV7-3 and TRBJ2-2; D call uncertain. CDR3 length: 17 residues. Germline V CDR1 and CDR2: SGHTA, FQGTGA. Trimming shortened V by 4 bases and J by 0 bases, and 15 bases separated the two germline ends. The CDR3 is CASSSRSVVPNTGELFF. In nucleotides, the CDR3 is TGTGCCAGCAGCTCGCGTAGTGTGGTGCCGAACACCGGGGAGCTGTTTTTT.

This clone was found many times. The V and J genes are TRBV6-1 and TRBJ1-2; TRBD1 is a possible D gene (5 bases). Germline CDR1 and CDR2: MNHNS and SASEGT. V was trimmed by 2 bases and J by 4 bases, leaving 11 bases between them. This CDR3 is 14 amino acids long. The CDR3 here is CASSESRAGYGYTF. DNA for the CDR3: TGTGCCAGCAGTGAATCCAGGGCAGGCTATGGCTACACCTTC.

The chain recombines TRBV28 with TRBJ2-7, with 7 bases fitting TRBD1. CDR1 is MDHEN, CDR2 SYDVKM, per germline. V was clipped by 2 bases and J by 0 bases; unmatched bases: 4. The CDR3 loop spans 15 amino acids. CDR3 residues: CASSLTGTVSYEQYF. The CDR3 bases are TGTGCCAGCAGTTTAACTGGGACAGTCTCCTACGAGCAGTACTTC.

The chain couples TRBV6-5 to TRBJ1-6, with no clear D. The CDR3 contains 13 residues. The germline V and J ends were trimmed by 4 bases and 7 bases, with 8 bases remaining between them. CDR1 MNHEY and CDR2 SVGAGI come from the germline V gene. This CDR3 is CASSWQSNSPLHF. CDR3 DNA: TGTGCCAGCAGTTGGCAGTCGAATTCACCCCTCCACTTT.

The chain combines TRBV11-3 with TRBJ2-7; D gene ambiguous. The CDR3 runs 12 residues. The germline V and J ends were trimmed by 0 bases and 7 bases, with 7 bases remaining between them. The germline CDR1 and CDR2 sequences are SGHNT and YENEEA. CDR3 residues: CASSLDGREQYF. CDR3 sequence (DNA): TGTGCCAGCAGCTTAGATGGTCGGGAGCAGTACTTC.

V is TRBV4-1 and J is TRBJ2-1; D remains ambiguous. V was pared by 1 base and J by 12 bases, with 22 bases between. Germline assignment: CDR1 MGHRA and CDR2 YSYEKL. This CDR3 spans 16 amino acids. The CDR3 nucleotides read TGCGCCAGCAGCCAAGTGGGCCGCGACGTTTCTCGCCGGCAGTTCTTC. This gives the protein CASSQVGRDVSRRQFF.

This clone was seen only once. The chain has TRBV9 and TRBJ2-3; TRBD1 might be the D (6 bases). CDR3 length: 12 amino acids. Germline loops: CDR1 SGDLS, CDR2 YYNGEE. Trimming took 3 bases from V and 5 from J, leaving 7 bases between them. CDR3 in amino acids: CASSEQGDTQYF. CDR3 DNA: TGTGCCAGCAGCGAACAGGGAGATACGCAGTATTTT.

Details on this clone: Mismatch with germline at one junction end may stem from a read error. This chain links TRBV5-1 with TRBJ1-1; D uncertain. This CDR3 has 14 residues. Germline V gene lookup returns CDR1 SGHRS and CDR2 YFSETQ. CDR3 protein: CASSGTTENSEAFF. As DNA, the CDR3 is TGCGCCAGCAGCGGAACAACAGAGAACTCTGAAGCTTTCTTT.

As for this clone: One end of the junction fails to match germline, which may point to a read error. This chain joins TRBV5-4 and TRBJ1-3; D is unresolved. CDR3 length: 14 amino acids. From germline, CDR1 is SGHNT and CDR2 YYREEE (reference sequence). The CDR3 DNA sequence: TGTGCCAGCAGCGGGCGGGAGGGAGGAAACCCCATATATTTT. Amino acids: CASSGREGGNPIYF.

This chain uses TRBV18 with TRBJ2-7, with D perhaps TRBD1 (6 bases). The CDR3 spans 14 residues. The V gene lost 3 bases and the J gene lost 2 bases, with 11 bases spanning the gap. CDR1 is KGHSH and CDR2 is LQKENI in the germline V gene. The CDR3 loop is CASSPNRAAYEQYF. The CDR3 bases are TGTGCCAGCTCACCTAACAGGGCGGCCTACGAGCAGTACTTC.

This chain connects TRBV6-6 to TRBJ1-3; tentative D call: TRBD1 (6 bases). CDR3 length: 16 residues. V lost 4 bases and J lost 4, with 17 bases in between. Germline V gene lookup returns CDR1 MNHNY and CDR2 SVGAGI (reference sequence). The DNA of the CDR3 is TGTGCCAGCAGTTCCCGAGTGGGGGCAGGGGGAAACACCATATATTTT. Protein sequence: CASSSRVGAGGNTIYF.

The chain uses TRBV21-1 and TRBJ2-6; the listed D gene, TRBD2, was not tested against the DNA. TRBV21-1 is annotated as a pseudogene. The CDR3 is 17 residues long. The CDR3 loop is CASRISSRDSGASVLTF. The CDR3 nucleotides are TGTGCCAGCCGCATAAGCTCGCGGGACTCTGGGGCCAGCGTCCTGACTTTC.

The chain joins TRBV11-2 to TRBJ2-3; 9 nucleotides match TRBD1. Per the germline V gene, CDR1 is SGHAT and CDR2 is FQNNGV. J lost 0 bases, V lost 2 bases, and 3 bases had no gene match. There are 16 residues in the CDR3. This chain's CDR3 is CASSLIGTGSTDTQYF. The CDR3 DNA reads as TGTGCCAGCAGCTTAATCGGGACAGGGAGCACAGATACGCAGTATTTT.

The V gene is TRBV27, the J gene TRBJ2-7, with D hard to call. CDR3 length: 13 amino acids. CDR1 and CDR2 from the germline V gene are MNHEY and SMNVEV (reference sequence). The V gene lost 3 bases and the J gene lost 7 bases, with 13 bases spanning the gap. CDR3: CASSFHSRVEQYF. The CDR3 DNA reads as TGTGCCAGCAGTTTTCACTCCCGTGTAGAGCAGTACTTC.

This chain joins TRBV11-3 and TRBJ2-7, with TRBD2 matching over 7 bases. V gave up 5 bases and J gave up 2 bases; unmatched junction bases: 12. Germline CDR1 is SGHNT and CDR2 is YENEEA. This CDR3 has 16 residues. For the CDR3, the DNA is TGTGCCAGCAGCAACGGGTACGGGAGGAATACCTACGAGCAGTACTTC. It codes for CASSNGYGRNTYEQYF.